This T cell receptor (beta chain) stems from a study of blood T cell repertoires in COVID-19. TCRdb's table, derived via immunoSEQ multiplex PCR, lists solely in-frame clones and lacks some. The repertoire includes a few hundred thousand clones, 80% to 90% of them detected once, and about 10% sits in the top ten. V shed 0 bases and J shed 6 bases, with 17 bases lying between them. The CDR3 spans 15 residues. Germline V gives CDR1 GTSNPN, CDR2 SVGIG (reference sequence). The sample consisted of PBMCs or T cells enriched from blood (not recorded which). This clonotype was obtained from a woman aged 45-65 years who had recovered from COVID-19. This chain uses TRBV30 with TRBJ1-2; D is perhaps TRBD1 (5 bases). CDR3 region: CAWSVIGSLGDGYTF. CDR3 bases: TGTGCCTGGAGTGTTATAGGGTCGTTAGGGGATGGCTACACCTTC.